Each of the 5 T cell receptor beta chains below was sequenced from the same sample in a study of blood T cell repertoires in COVID-19. Profiling relied on immunoSEQ multiplex PCR, and the TCRdb table lists in-frame clones only, not all of them. Of approximately 190,000 clones detected, around 84% appear once; the ten largest clones hold approximately 15%. Sequenced: peripheral blood. These receptors were taken from a man aged 30 to 39 with active or convalescent COVID-19.

This clone was detected only a few times. CDR3 sequence (DNA): TGTGCCAGCAGTTCTAACCTAGAAAATGAGCAGTTCTTC. Translation gives CASSSNLENEQFF. The V gene is TRBV11-2, the J gene TRBJ2-1; D call uncertain. CDR3 length: 13 amino acids. The V end was cut by 6 bases, the J end by 7 bases, with 13 bases between. Germline assignment: CDR1 SGHAT and CDR2 FQNNGV.

The chain employs TRBV10-3 and TRBJ2-6; 10 positions agree with TRBD1. Germline-derived CDR1 and CDR2 are ENHRY and SYGVKD. The CDR3 has 17 residues. V shed 6 bases, J shed 4 bases, and the junction held 9 bases outside the gene matches. The CDR3 DNA reads as TGTGCCATCAGACCGGGACAGGGGTATACCGGGGCCAACGTCCTGACTTTC. As protein: CAIRPGQGYTGANVLTF.

The rearrangement links TRBV28 to TRBJ1-2, with TRBD1 matching 11 bases. The CDR3 has 15 amino acids. Germline CDR1 MDHEN, CDR2 SYDVKM. V dropped 5 bases and J dropped 7; count of bases not matched to a gene: 9. The CDR3 loop is CASSPRDRGIRGYTF. CDR3 bases: TGTGCCAGCAGTCCCCGGGACAGGGGGATTCGTGGCTACACCTTC.

V gene TRBV5-4 combines with J gene TRBJ2-1; 8 bases are a match to TRBD1. CDR1 is SGHNT, CDR2 YYREEE, per germline (reference sequence). J was trimmed by 9 bases and V by 3 bases; bases with no gene match: 8. The CDR3 sequence is 14 residues long. Here the CDR3 reads CASSWSTGGSEQFF. The DNA of the CDR3 is TGTGCCAGCAGCTGGAGCACAGGGGGTAGTGAGCAGTTCTTC.

The chain is built from TRBV3-1 (or the pseudogene TRBV3-2) and TRBJ2-7; 12 bases agree with TRBD2. This CDR3 spans 16 amino acids. CDR1 is LGHDT and CDR2 is YNNKEL in the germline V gene (reference sequence). The V segment lost 1 base and the J segment 2 bases; nucleotides outside the gene matches: 3. CDR3 DNA: TGTGCCAGCAGCCAAGCCGCTAGCGGGAGGGCCTACGAGCAGTACTTC. This encodes CASSQAASGRAYEQYF.